A single sample is the source of the 16 T cell receptor beta chains below, sequenced in a study of cytomegalovirus exposure and HLA in healthy donors. The PCR employed 60 Vbeta primers together with 13 Jbeta primers. Clones were read by immunoSEQ multiplex PCR, and TCRdb kept only the in-frame ones, dropping some. The table has some 150,000 clones, 75% to 80% seen once; the top ten hold nearly 6.5%. Input material: PBMCs. These receptors originate from a middle-aged man in good health and CMV-seropositive.

The CDR3 reads CSVEGGLAGAAEQYF. The CDR3 DNA sequence: TGCAGCGTTGAAGGTGGACTAGCGGGAGCCGCCGAGCAGTACTTC. The rearrangement uses TRBV29-1 and TRBJ2-7, with TRBD2 matching 13 bases. CDR1 is SQVTM and CDR2 is ANQGSEA in the germline V gene. The V and J ends lost 1 base and 6 bases, in that order; junction bases with no gene match: 6. The CDR3 spans 15 residues.

The chain has TRBV15 and TRBJ1-3; TRBD1 is a possible D gene (5 bases). The CDR3 spans 16 residues. The V end was cut by 0 bases, the J end by 0 bases, with 9 bases between. Germline-derived CDR1 and CDR2 are LNHNV and YYDKDF (reference sequence). The CDR3 region is CATSRDQGYSGNTIYF. CDR3 nucleotides: TGTGCCACCAGCAGAGATCAGGGATACTCTGGAAACACCATATATTTT.

This clone was detected once. J is TRBJ2-3 and V is TRBV28; D possibly corresponds to TRBD1 (5 bases). V lost 7 bases and J lost 2, with 13 bases in between. Germline V gene lookup returns CDR1 MDHEN and CDR2 SYDVKM. This CDR3 is built from 14 residues. The chain's CDR3 is CASTSGYLTDTQYF. CDR3 bases: TGTGCCAGCACCTCAGGGTATCTCACAGATACGCAGTATTTT. Full variable domain (rest looked up from reference TRBV28 and TRBJ2-3): DVKVTQSSRYLVKRTGEKVFLECVQDMDHENMFWYRQDPGLGLRLIYFSYDVKMKEKGDIPEGYSVSREKKERFSLILESASTNQTSMYLCASTSGYLTDTQYFGPGTRLTVL.

This chain joins TRBV4-1 and TRBJ2-5, with D possibly matching TRBD2 (6 bases). Trimming left V 3 bases short and J 1 base short, with 12 bases between. The CDR3 has 15 amino acids. Germline CDR1 MGHRA, CDR2 YSYEKL. The CDR3 region has the DNA TGCGCCAGCAGCCAGGGTCGCGGGGTCCAAGAGACCCAGTACTTC. Translated: CASSQGRGVQETQYF.

This clone showed up just once. The gene calls are TRBV5-6 and TRBJ1-5; D uncertain. V dropped 1 base and J dropped 4 bases, with 9 bases sitting between them. The CDR3 contains 14 residues. Per germline, CDR1 SGHDT and CDR2 YYEEEE. This CDR3 is CASSLYTLNQPQHF. The CDR3 nucleotides are TGTGCCAGCAGCTTGTACACCCTGAATCAGCCCCAGCATTTT.

V and J are TRBV6-1 and TRBJ1-2; TRBD1 aligns across 10 bases. Trimming cost V 7 bases and J 5 bases; bases outside gene matches: 10. Germline CDR1 and CDR2: MNHNS and SASEGT. The CDR3 spans 15 residues. The CDR3 DNA is TGTGCCAGCAACGGGAAAGACAGGGGGCTTTATGGCTACACCTTC. Translation: CASNGKDRGLYGYTF.

The chain has TRBV9 and TRBJ2-1, with D tentatively TRBD2 (5 bases). Germline-derived CDR1 and CDR2 are SGDLS and YYNGEE. This CDR3 spans 16 amino acids. Trimming pared 1 base from V and 6 bases from J, leaving 17 bases between. CDR3 coding DNA: TGTGCCAGCAGCGTAACGATAGGGAGCAGAGGCAATGAGCAGTTCTTC. The encoded protein is CASSVTIGSRGNEQFF.

The chain has TRBV7-7 and TRBJ2-1; 8 bases line up with TRBD1. Germline-derived CDR1 and CDR2 are SSHAT and FNYEAQ (reference sequence). V shed 5 bases, J shed 5 bases, and the junction held 11 bases outside the gene matches. The CDR3 is 16 residues long. The CDR3 sequence: CASSPRASGGNNEQFF. CDR3 in DNA: TGTGCCAGCAGCCCTCGGGCGTCAGGGGGCAACAATGAGCAGTTCTTC. The whole variable domain, filled in from reference TRBV7-7 and TRBJ2-1, reads GAGVSQSPRYKVTKRGQDVTLRCDPISSHATLYWYQQALGQGPEFLTYFNYEAQPDKSGLPSDRFSAERPEGSISTLTIQRTEQRDSAMYRCASSPRASGGNNEQFFGPGTRLTVL.

The rearrangement links TRBV9 to TRBJ2-7; TRBD2 matches at 8 bases. Germline V gene lookup returns CDR1 SGDLS and CDR2 YYNGEE. CDR3 length: 17 amino acids. The V gene end was trimmed by 3 bases and the J gene end by 0 bases; junction bases not matched to a gene: 11. The CDR3 here is CASSAGGGLTTSYEQYF. In DNA, the CDR3 is TGTGCCAGCAGCGCCGGGGGGGGACTGACTACCTCCTACGAGCAGTACTTC. Full variable domain (remainder filled in from reference TRBV9 and TRBJ2-7): DSGVTQTPKHLITATGQRVTLRCSPRSGDLSVYWYQQSLDQGLQFLIQYYNGEERAKGNILERFSAQQFPDLHSELNLSSLELGDSALYFCASSAGGGLTTSYEQYFGPGTRLTVT.

The chain carries TRBV7-9 and TRBJ2-5, with D tentatively TRBD1 (5 bases). The germline gives CDR1 SEHNR, CDR2 FQNEAQ (reference sequence). This CDR3 spans 14 amino acids. The germline V and J ends were trimmed by 1 base and 0 bases, with 6 bases remaining between them. As DNA, the CDR3 is TGTGCCAGCAGCTTAGGACAGCACCAAGAGACCCAGTACTTC. Protein sequence: CASSLGQHQETQYF.

The chain recombines TRBV7-9 with TRBJ1-2; no firm D call. Germline loops: CDR1 SEHNR, CDR2 FQNEAQ (reference sequence). The CDR3 length is 13 residues. V lost 5 bases and J 7 bases, leaving 14 bases between the germline ends. The CDR3 region has the DNA TGTGCCAGCAGCCTACGCCACGAGGGTGGCTACACCTTC. Translated, it gives CASSLRHEGGYTF.

The rearrangement uses TRBV7-9 and TRBJ1-5; 7 nucleotides align to TRBD1. V dropped 6 bases and J dropped 7; count of bases not matched to a gene: 12. CDR3 length: 15 residues. Germline CDR1 and CDR2: SEHNR and FQNEAQ (reference sequence). The CDR3 sequence is CASSPTRDRGQPQHF. CDR3 nucleotides: TGTGCCAGCAGTCCTACCCGGGACAGAGGACAGCCCCAGCATTTT.

CDR3 nucleotide sequence: TGTGCCAGCAGTTTAACGACAGTTTCCTACGAGCAGTACTTC. Protein product: CASSLTTVSYEQYF. The chain recombines TRBV27 with TRBJ2-7, with D possibly matching TRBD1 (5 bases). Germline CDR1 and CDR2: MNHEY and SMNVEV (reference sequence). This CDR3 is built from 14 residues. Trimming took off 2 bases at V and 1 base at J, with 9 bases between the two ends.

This chain uses TRBV5-1 with TRBJ2-5; 12 bases line up with TRBD2. The germline CDR1 and CDR2 sequences are SGHRS and YFSETQ. J lost 11 bases, V lost 4 bases, and 15 bases had no gene match. This CDR3 comprises 16 residues. CDR3 amino acids: CASSPSTVRLAGEQYF. The CDR3 region has the DNA TGCGCCAGCAGCCCCTCGACGGTCCGACTAGCGGGGGAGCAGTACTTC. Full variable domain (remainder filled in from reference TRBV5-1 and TRBJ2-5): KAGVTQTPRYLIKTRGQQVTLSCSPISGHRSVSWYQQTPGQGLQFLFEYFSETQRNKGNFPGRFSGRQFSNSRSEMNVSTLELGDSALYLCASSPSTVRLAGEQYFGPGTRLLVL.

This chain joins TRBV9 and TRBJ2-7, with 7 bases aligning to TRBD1. This CDR3 has 15 amino acids. V was clipped by 4 bases and J by 0 bases; unmatched bases: 7. Germline CDR1 SGDLS, CDR2 YYNGEE. The CDR3 DNA reads TGTGCCAGCAGCCCTCGACAGGGCAGCTCCTACGAGCAGTACTTC. Translated: CASSPRQGSSYEQYF. The entire variable domain, with the rest obtained from reference TRBV9 and TRBJ2-7, is as follows: DSGVTQTPKHLITATGQRVTLRCSPRSGDLSVYWYQQSLDQGLQFLIQYYNGEERAKGNILERFSAQQFPDLHSELNLSSLELGDSALYFCASSPRQGSSYEQYFGPGTRLTVT.

The V gene is TRBV11-1, the J gene TRBJ2-7; 9 bases are a match to TRBD1. Germline V gene data show CDR1 as SGHAT and CDR2 as FQDESV (reference sequence). This CDR3 is 14 amino acids long. Trimming at V came to 8 bases and at J to 6 bases, leaving 11 bases not matched to a gene. In DNA, the CDR3 is TGTGCCAGCGGCGTAAGGGACAGGGCTTTCGAGCAGTACTTC. It is translated as CASGVRDRAFEQYF.